Listed below are T cell receptor beta chains from one sample, sequenced in a study of beta chain features in type 1 diabetes. Profiled with immunoSEQ multiplex PCR; TCRdb holds only in-frame clones, not every one. The profile covers 640,000 or so clones, with roughly an eighth appearing a single time and less than 0.025% taken by the ten largest. Sequenced: naive CD4+ T cells from blood. The source is a man younger than 35 with type 1 diabetes. CDR3s include the opening cysteine and the closing phenylalanine or tryptophan. A D gene is named only where the DNA matches it firmly. Clone sizes are given selectively: once, few, many, or a class where the clone is expanded.

clone_size	v_call	j_call	d_call	cdr3_aa	cdr3_nt
-	TRBV2	TRBJ2-6	-	CASKRTESSGANVLTF	TGTGCCAGCAAACGGACGGAGAGCTCTGGGGCCAACGTCCTGACTTTC
-	TRBV5-1	TRBJ2-7	-	CASSRDTSSYEQYF	TGCGCCAGCAGCCGGGACACCAGCTCCTACGAGCAGTACTTC
-	TRBV30	TRBJ2-1	TRBD2	CAANSGGVDEQFF	TGTGCCGCCAATAGCGGGGGGGTAGATGAGCAGTTCTTC
-	TRBV5-4	TRBJ2-2	-	CASSLGDRPTGELFF	TGTGCCAGCAGCCTTGGAGACAGACCCACCGGGGAGCTGTTTTTT
-	TRBV7-2	TRBJ2-5	-	CASDSGAETQYF	TGTGCCAGTGATTCGGGGGCTGAGACCCAGTACTTC
-	TRBV10-3	TRBJ1-2	TRBD1	CAISGTGGGTDGYTF	TGTGCCATCAGTGGGACAGGGGGCGGAACGGATGGCTACACCTTC
few	TRBV4-1	TRBJ1-2	-	CASSQPLRGSNYGYTF	TGCGCCAGCAGCCAACCTCTTCGAGGGTCTAACTATGGCTACACCTTC
-	TRBV11-2	TRBJ2-7	-	CASSLQGFAYEQYF	TGTGCCAGCAGCCTGCAGGGTTTTGCCTACGAGCAGTACTTC
few	TRBV9	TRBJ1-4	-	CASSVGTVNEKLFF	TGTGCCAGCAGCGTAGGAACAGTTAATGAAAAACTGTTTTTT
few	TRBV7-9	TRBJ2-3	-	CATRLSATDTQYF	TGTGCCACCAGGCTAAGTGCGACAGATACGCAGTATTTT
few	TRBV6-5	TRBJ2-5	-	CASSYRTEETQYF	TGTGCCAGCAGTTACCGTACAGAAGAGACCCAGTACTTC
few	TRBV6-6	TRBJ1-1	-	CASEKGGLAFF	TGTGCCAGCGAGAAAGGAGGGCTCGCTTTCTTT
-	TRBV7-9	TRBJ1-6	-	CASSLGDSPLHF	TGTGCCAGCAGCTTAGGAGATTCACCCCTCCACTTT
-	TRBV7-3	TRBJ1-1	-	CASSLRQVNTEAFF	TGTGCCAGCAGCTTAAGACAGGTTAACACTGAAGCTTTCTTT
few	TRBV9	TRBJ2-7	-	CASSPGTGEYEQYF	TGTGCCAGCAGCCCCGGGACGGGAGAGTACGAGCAGTACTTC
-	TRBV27	TRBJ1-6	-	CASSTNNSPLHF	TGTGCCAGCAGTACTAATAATTCACCCCTCCACTTT
-	TRBV19	TRBJ2-6	-	CASSTTGSGANVLTF	TGTGCCAGTAGTACTACAGGCTCTGGGGCCAACGTCCTGACTTTC
-	TRBV10-3	TRBJ2-7	-	CAISDGGDEQYF	TGTGCCATCAGTGATGGCGGCGACGAGCAGTACTTC
-	TRBV14	TRBJ1-1	TRBD1	CASSQVSGGTEAFF	TGTGCCAGCAGCCAAGTTTCAGGGGGCACTGAAGCTTTCTTT
few	TRBV2	TRBJ1-4	-	CASSARSNEKLFF	TGTGCCAGCAGTGCCAGGTCTAATGAAAAACTGTTTTTT
-	TRBV5-1	TRBJ2-5	-	CASGFYETQYF	TGCGCCAGCGGCTTTTACGAGACCCAGTACTTC
few	TRBV11-2	TRBJ1-2	TRBD1	CASSSVGIPGQAPDYGYTF	TGTGCCAGCAGCTCCGTGGGTATACCGGGACAGGCTCCTGATTATGGCTACACCTTC
-	TRBV7-9	TRBJ1-1	-	CASSPPGLRGAFF	TGTGCCAGCAGCCCCCCGGGCCTCAGGGGAGCTTTCTTT
few	TRBV18	TRBJ1-1	-	CASSPANTEAFF	TGTGCCAGCTCACCCGCCAACACTGAAGCTTTCTTT
-	TRBV29-1	TRBJ2-3	TRBD2	CSVEGVSGGRDTQYF	TGCAGCGTTGAAGGTGTTTCGGGGGGGCGGGATACGCAGTATTTT
few	TRBV25-1	TRBJ1-2	-	CASSLYYGYTF	TGTGCCAGCAGCTTGTATTATGGCTACACCTTC
few	TRBV30	TRBJ1-4	-	CAWSVGPILEKLFF	TGTGCCTGGAGTGTAGGACCTATCCTGGAAAAACTGTTTTTT
few	TRBV4-2	TRBJ2-1	TRBD2	CASSQDALAGGNEQFF	TGTGCCAGCAGCCAAGACGCGCTAGCGGGGGGCAATGAGCAGTTCTTC
few	TRBV6-5	TRBJ1-6	TRBD1	CASSSDRGDNSPLHF	TGTGCCAGCAGTTCGGACAGGGGTGACAATTCACCCCTCCACTTT
few	TRBV29-1	TRBJ2-3	-	CSVANIRLFDQPDTQYF	TGCAGCGTTGCAAATATTCGTCTATTCGATCAGCCAGATACGCAGTATTTT
few	TRBV2	TRBJ2-5	-	CASSAGVGQETQYF	TGTGCCAGCTCCGCCGGGGTAGGGCAAGAGACCCAGTACTTC
-	TRBV18	TRBJ1-6	-	CASSPPAGGTLTSLHF	TGTGCCAGCTCACCCCCTGCGGGGGGGACGCTAACCTCCCTCCACTTT
-	TRBV11-2	TRBJ2-3	TRBD1	CASSSIRGPADTQYF	TGTGCCAGCAGCTCTATCAGGGGGCCGGCAGATACGCAGTATTTT
few	TRBV29-1	TRBJ1-6	-	CSVVKKDDYNSPLHF	TGCAGCGTTGTAAAGAAGGACGATTATAATTCACCCCTCCACTTT
-	TRBV2	TRBJ1-1	-	CASSRAGGGEAFF	TGTGCCAGCAGTCGGGCAGGTGGGGGTGAAGCTTTCTTT
-	TRBV7-9	TRBJ1-1	-	CASSPDPGTEAFF	TGTGCCAGCAGCCCCGACCCGGGGACTGAAGCTTTCTTT
-	TRBV6-5	TRBJ2-7	TRBD1	CASSSRQGPYEQYF	TGTGCCAGCAGTTCGCGACAGGGCCCCTACGAGCAGTACTTC
many	TRBV28	TRBJ2-7	-	CATKPHGLSYEQYF	TGTGCCACCAAGCCGCACGGGCTCTCCTACGAGCAGTACTTC
-	TRBV5-1	TRBJ2-1	-	CASSLGQNSYNEQFF	TGCGCCAGCAGCTTGGGACAGAACTCCTACAATGAGCAGTTCTTC
-	TRBV4-1	TRBJ1-4	-	CASSQDSATPGEKLFF	TGCGCCAGCAGCCAAGATAGCGCAACACCGGGTGAAAAACTGTTTTTT
few	TRBV11-2	TRBJ1-1	-	CASSLNGISEAFF	TGTGCCAGCAGCTTAAATGGGATATCTGAAGCTTTCTTT
-	TRBV5-1	TRBJ2-5	-	CASSLDTGTQETQYF	TGCGCCAGCAGCTTGGATACCGGAACCCAAGAGACCCAGTACTTC
-	TRBV5-1	TRBJ1-3	TRBD1	CASSPGQNSGNTIYF	TGCGCCAGCAGCCCGGGACAGAACTCTGGAAACACCATATATTTT
-	TRBV25-1	TRBJ2-7	-	CASSENEATEYF	TGTGCCAGCAGTGAAAACGAGGCCACAGAGTACTTC
-	TRBV4-1	TRBJ2-5	-	CASSQDGGISRETQYF	TGCGCCAGCAGCCAAGATGGGGGAATCTCCCGGGAGACCCAGTACTTC
few	TRBV10-3	TRBJ1-6	-	CAISGGRDSPLHF	TGTGCCATCAGCGGTGGTCGGGATTCACCCCTCCACTTT
-	TRBV2	TRBJ1-1	-	CASRVQGNTEAFF	TGTGCCAGCAGAGTCCAGGGCAACACTGAAGCTTTCTTT
-	TRBV9	TRBJ1-2	-	CASSADPGGWGYTF	TGTGCCAGCAGCGCCGACCCCGGGGGTTGGGGCTACACCTTC
-	TRBV15	TRBJ2-5	-	CATSRDGWQETQYF	TGTGCCACCAGCAGAGACGGGTGGCAAGAGACCCAGTACTTC
-	TRBV7-8	TRBJ1-5	-	CASSWTNSNQPQHF	TGTGCCAGCAGCTGGACGAATAGCAATCAGCCCCAGCATTTT
-	TRBV25-1	TRBJ1-1	-	CASRGVGAVTEAFF	TGTGCCAGCCGGGGGGTAGGGGCGGTCACTGAAGCTTTCTTT
-	TRBV15	TRBJ2-7	-	CATSRDPATREQYF	TGTGCCACCAGCAGAGATCCGGCGACTAGGGAGCAGTACTTC
few	TRBV7-8	TRBJ1-5	-	CASSTQPNQPQHF	TGTGCCAGCAGCACCCAACCGAATCAGCCCCAGCATTTT
-	TRBV9	TRBJ2-7	-	CASSVDSRDGEQYF	TGTGCCAGCAGCGTAGATAGTCGGGATGGCGAGCAGTACTTC
few	TRBV25-1	TRBJ2-1	TRBD1	CASISDREAYNEQFF	TGTGCCAGCATATCGGACAGGGAGGCCTACAATGAGCAGTTCTTC
few	TRBV13	TRBJ2-3	TRBD1	CASSPTGGADTQYF	TGTGCCAGCAGCCCAACAGGGGGCGCAGATACGCAGTATTTT
-	TRBV29-1	TRBJ1-1	TRBD1	CSVQIQQGSTEAFF	TGCAGCGTTCAAATTCAACAGGGGAGCACTGAAGCTTTCTTT